These 5 T cell receptor beta chains originate from one sample sequenced in a study of T cell responses to AZD1222 COVID-19 vaccine. The protocol was immunoSEQ multiplex PCR, while the TCRdb copy is restricted to in-frame clones and leaves out a portion. The sample yields approximately 150,000 clones, 75% to 95% seen once. Sequenced material: peripheral blood, taken on day 0 of AZD1222 vaccination. These receptors all stem from an adult in good health.

Notes on this clone: The sample contains more than one DNA sequence encoding this CDR3. The chain uses TRBV13 and TRBJ1-6, with D unclear. There are 12 residues in the CDR3. V was pared by 6 bases and J by 9 bases, with 9 bases between. Germline V gene sequence: CDR1 PRHDT, CDR2 FYEKMQ (reference sequence). The CDR3 sequence is CASRAGGSPLHF. The CDR3 region has the DNA TGTGCCAGCAGGGCCGGTGGTTCACCCCTCCACTTT.

J is TRBJ1-1 and V is TRBV4-1; D is perhaps TRBD1 (5 bases). There are 14 residues in the CDR3. Per germline, CDR1 MGHRA and CDR2 YSYEKL. Trimming left V 1 base short and J 7 bases short, with 13 bases between. The CDR3 sequence: CASSQGLGGFEAFF. CDR3 in DNA: TGCGCCAGCAGCCAAGGCCTGGGGGGGTTTGAAGCTTTCTTT.

This sequence joins TRBV7-2 and TRBJ2-7; 8 positions agree with TRBD2. CDR3 length: 15 residues. Germline CDR1 and CDR2: SGHTA and FQGNSA. Trimming cost V 5 bases and J 1 base; bases outside gene matches: 7. The CDR3 nucleotides are TGTGCCAGCAGCCAAGAAGCGGGGGCGTCCTACGAGCAGTACTTC. Its protein is CASSQEAGASYEQYF.

The rearrangement joins TRBV29-1 to TRBJ2-4; D not certain. CDR3 length: 11 residues. Looked up from germline, CDR1 is SQVTM and CDR2 is ANQGSEA. Deletions cut 4 bases from V and 4 bases from J, with 5 bases between. The CDR3 region has the DNA TGCAGCGTTGTGGCTAAAAACATTCAGTACTTC. Encoded protein: CSVVAKNIQYF.

The chain recombines TRBV6-5 with TRBJ2-7; no clear D. In germline, CDR1 is MNHEY, CDR2 SVGAGI. CDR3 length: 14 residues. The germline V and J ends were trimmed by 7 bases and 2 bases, with 15 bases remaining between them. CDR3 sequence: CASKGWQRTYEQYF. CDR3 in DNA: TGTGCCAGCAAGGGTTGGCAGAGGACCTACGAGCAGTACTTC.